Given below is one TCR beta chain in context. Its antigen is not known. The CDR3 contains 15 residues. The germline V gene has CDR1 MNHNY and CDR2 SVGAGI (reference sequence). The data derive from a study of CXCR3-negative and CXCR3-positive naive CD8 T cells. Naivety in CD8+ T cells corresponded to a CD45RO-CCR7+CD27+CD95- phenotype. Study-wide results and caveats: A higher hydrophobicity marked the TRB CDR3s of CXCR3-positive naive cells versus CXCR3-negative naive cells. Memory cells diverged, while naive CXCR3-positive and CXCR3-negative cells had similar TRBV-TRBJ usage.

UMI-labeled 5' RACE TRB cDNA libraries were prepared from the cells. Each CDR3 protein gets one entry in TCRdb, which reprocessed the 5' RACE reads and gives no DNA. The sample holds roughly 130,000 distinct CDR3 sequences. This rearrangement joins TRBV6-6 to TRBJ2-6; as DNA is missing, the TRBD1 call by TCRdb cannot be tested. The sample taken for sequencing was naive CXCR3+ CD8+ T cells from blood. Subset of the sample: CD45RO-CCR7+CD27+CD95- naive CD8+ T cells expressing CXCR3 (TNR3+). This sequence originates from a human donor in good health. Some clones in this sample may be carry-over from other donors' samples. The CDR3 loop reads CASSSTGAGANVLTF.